The clone carrying this T cell receptor beta chain was counted only a few times. This specimen belongs to a study of T-cell reconstitution after alpha-beta-depleted transplantation in children. Unique molecular identifiers featured in how the TCRbeta library was prepared. Using its own MiXCR run on the PCR reads, TCRdb lists one record per CDR3 protein. The sample includes approximately 350,000 distinct CDR3 sequences, over 9% seen only once; the top ten take 2% to 2.5%. This CDR3 contains 14 residues. V was clipped by 5 bases and J by 0 bases, with 10 bases between them. The material sequenced was PBMCs from the stem cell graft donor, taken from the stem cell graft. The sequence derives from a human donor who donated a stem cell graft to a child with acute lymphoblastic leukemia. The V call is TRBV12-3 or TRBV12-4, the J call TRBJ1-1; D call uncertain. The CDR3 bases are TGTGCCAGCAGTCAAATTCGCATGAACACTGAAGCTTTCTTT. This encodes CASSQIRMNTEAFF.